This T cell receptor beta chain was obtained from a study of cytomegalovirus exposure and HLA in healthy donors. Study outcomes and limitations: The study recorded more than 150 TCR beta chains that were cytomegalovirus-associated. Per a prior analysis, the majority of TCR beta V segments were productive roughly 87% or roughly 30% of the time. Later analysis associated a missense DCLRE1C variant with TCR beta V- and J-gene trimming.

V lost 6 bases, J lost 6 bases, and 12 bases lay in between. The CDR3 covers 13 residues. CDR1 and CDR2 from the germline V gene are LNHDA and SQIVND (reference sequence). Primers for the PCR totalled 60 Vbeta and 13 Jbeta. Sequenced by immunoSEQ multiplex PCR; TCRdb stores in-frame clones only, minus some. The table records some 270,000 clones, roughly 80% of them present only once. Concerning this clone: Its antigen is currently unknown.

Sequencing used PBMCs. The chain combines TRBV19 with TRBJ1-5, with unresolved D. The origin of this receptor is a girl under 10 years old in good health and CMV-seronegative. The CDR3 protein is CASSRPGGQPQHF. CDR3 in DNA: TGTGCCAGTAGCCGCCCTGGAGGTCAGCCCCAGCATTTT.